What follows are 14 T cell receptor beta chains derived from one specimen sequenced in a study of T cells in localized non-small cell lung cancer. Assay: immunoSEQ multiplex PCR; the TCRdb copy retains only in-frame clones and omits some. The sample consists of around 4,400 clones, approximately 26% of them appearing once. The sample consisted of lung tumor tissue, taken before any cancer treatment. The receptors originated from a man aged 40 to 70 with stage II lung adenocarcinoma.

This clone was observed a few times. This chain connects TRBV11-3 to TRBJ2-7; D not resolved. The CDR3 loop spans 15 amino acids. V lost 5 bases to trimming and J lost 0 bases, with 14 bases between them. Germline V lookup: CDR1 SGHNT, CDR2 YENEEA. CDR3 in amino acids: CASSPSVGRSYEQYF. The CDR3 nucleotides read TGTGCCAGCAGCCCGAGTGTTGGGCGCTCCTACGAGCAGTACTTC.

The chain is built from TRBV1 and TRBJ2-3. TRBV1 is described as a pseudogene. This CDR3 contains 14 residues. In DNA, the CDR3 is TGCGCCAGCAGCCAAGAATGGGGGGCGGATACGCAGTATTTT. It is translated as CASSQEWGADTQYF.

This clone occurred many times. The chain combines TRBV11-1 with TRBJ2-5; D is ambiguous. The CDR3 totals 14 residues. Germline CDR1 is SGHAT and CDR2 is FQDESV (reference sequence). V was clipped by 1 base and J by 4 bases, with 10 bases between them. CDR3 DNA: TGTGCCAGCAGCTTAGATGGACGTGGAGAGACCCAGTACTTC. Encoded protein: CASSLDGRGETQYF. The whole variable domain, remainder taken from reference TRBV11-1 and TRBJ2-5, is EAEVAQSPRYKITEKSQAVAFWCDPISGHATLYWYRQILGQGPELLVQFQDESVVDDSQLPKDRFSAERLKGVDSTLKIQPAELGDSAMYLCASSLDGRGETQYFGPGTRLLVL.

In its sample, this clone was seen a few times. The rearrangement joins TRBV6-8 to TRBJ2-3, with D perhaps TRBD1 or TRBD2 (5 bases each). Per germline, CDR1 MNHGY and CDR2 SAAAGT. Trimming left V 7 bases short and J 2 bases short, with 25 bases between. The length of the CDR3 is 18 residues. This CDR3 reads CASTSMGSGPWFTDTQYF. CDR3 DNA: TGTGCCAGCACCTCCATGGGGTCGGGGCCCTGGTTCACAGATACGCAGTATTTT.

The genes are TRBV5-1 and TRBJ2-3; D is ambiguous. Per germline, CDR1 SGHRS and CDR2 YFSETQ. The CDR3 is 14 amino acids. Deletions cut 0 bases from V and 6 bases from J, with 11 bases between. The DNA for the CDR3 is TGCGCCAGCAGCTTGGCCGTGGTTCCGGATACGCAGTATTTT. Residues: CASSLAVVPDTQYF.

By sample fraction, this clone is medium-sized. The chain has TRBV7-5 and TRBJ1-3; the table's TRBD1 call for D was not verified on the DNA. TRBV7-5 has pseudogene status. CDR3 length: 19 amino acids. The CDR3 sequence is CASSLALEAGLFSGNTIYF. Here the CDR3 DNA reads TGTGCCAGCAGCTTAGCGCTCGAGGCAGGGCTCTTCTCTGGAAACACCATATATTTT.

The chain uses TRBV25-1 and TRBJ1-2; D not certain. Germline loops: CDR1 MGHDK, CDR2 SYGVNS. Trimming cost V 2 bases and J 8 bases, with 15 bases left between them. This CDR3 is built from 14 residues. The CDR3 here is CASSEEGRAIGYTF. Written as DNA, the CDR3 is TGTGCCAGCAGTGAAGAGGGAAGGGCAATCGGCTACACCTTC.

By share, this clone counts as medium-sized. The V gene is TRBV11-3, the J gene TRBJ2-7, with 9 bases that match TRBD1. V gave up 5 bases and J gave up 5 bases; unmatched junction bases: 10. This CDR3 contains 15 residues. Germline CDR1 and CDR2: SGHNT and YENEEA. CDR3 amino acids: CASSRTGGFVHEQYF. The CDR3 nucleotides are TGTGCCAGCAGCCGCACAGGGGGCTTCGTCCACGAGCAGTACTTC.

This clone was detected only a few times. The chain links TRBV28 to TRBJ2-5; 11 nucleotides agree with TRBD2. Trimming cost V 2 bases and J 5 bases; bases outside gene matches: 10. The CDR3 has 17 residues. Germline V CDR1 and CDR2: MDHEN, SYDVKM. The CDR3 DNA sequence: TGTGCCAGCAGTTTACGACCAATGCTAGCGGGAGGCGAGACCCAGTACTTC. The encoded protein is CASSLRPMLAGGETQYF.

The chain links TRBV28 to TRBJ2-7; 8 bases are shared with TRBD2. Germline values: CDR1 MDHEN, CDR2 SYDVKM. With V trimmed by 6 bases and J by 5 bases, 18 bases remained unmatched. This CDR3 comprises 17 residues. Here the CDR3 DNA reads TGTGCCAGCAGCCCAATGGGGGGGCTAGCGGGTTGGGACGAGCAGTACTTC. It encodes CASSPMGGLAGWDEQYF.

This rearrangement joins TRBV29-1 to TRBJ2-3; TRBD1 or TRBD2 may be the D gene (7 bases each). The CDR3 spans 15 residues. Germline V lookup: CDR1 SQVTM, CDR2 ANQGSEA. Trimming removed 6 bases at V and 4 bases at J, with 20 bases between. CDR3 nucleotide sequence: TGCAGCGTCCCCAGGGGGGGGAAACTCGCAGATACGCAGTATTTT. It specifies CSVPRGGKLADTQYF.

J is TRBJ1-5 and V is TRBV19; TRBD1 might be the D (6 bases). The CDR3 is made up of 15 amino acids. In germline, CDR1 is LNHDA, CDR2 SQIVND (reference sequence). The V and J ends lost 3 bases and 3 bases respectively, with 12 bases between them. The DNA for the CDR3 is TGTGCCAGTAGTATTGAGGGGGGCTTCAATCAGCCCCAGCATTTT. Encoded protein: CASSIEGGFNQPQHF.

Only a few counts were recorded for this clone. The chain employs TRBV9 and TRBJ1-2; 7 bases are shared with TRBD1. CDR1 and CDR2 from the germline V gene are SGDLS and YYNGEE. The CDR3 sequence is 15 residues long. The V segment lost 5 bases and the J segment 6 bases; nucleotides outside the gene matches: 13. The chain's CDR3 is CASSFGQEKGNGYTF. CDR3 DNA: TGTGCCAGCAGTTTTGGACAGGAGAAGGGTAATGGCTACACCTTC.

Relative to its sample, this clone is medium-sized (0.01 to 0.1%). The chain uses TRBV11-3 and TRBJ1-5; D uncertain. CDR3 length: 14 residues. CDR1 SGHNT and CDR2 YENEEA come from the germline V gene. Trimming cost V 8 bases and J 6 bases, with 17 bases left between them. The CDR3 sequence: CASLTPGGSQPQHF. The CDR3 region has the DNA TGTGCCAGCCTCACCCCCGGAGGGAGTCAGCCCCAGCATTTT.